A single TCR beta chain is shown here with its context. Here immunoSEQ multiplex PCR was the method, and the copy in TCRdb shows in-frame clones only, minus some. Of about 56,000 clones in the sample, around 97% are singletons; the top ten hold roughly 0.99%. The data belong to a study of siplizumab effects on memory and regulatory T cells. The germline V gene has CDR1 MNHEY and CDR2 SVGAGI. V lost 5 bases and J lost 0, with 11 bases in between. The CDR3 runs to 14 residues. The V and J genes are TRBV6-5 and TRBJ2-7; TRBD1 is a possible D gene (6 bases). The receptor comes from a human donor in good health. The sequencing sample was made of naive CD8+ T cells sorted from blood. CDR3 in amino acids: CASSTRDTSYEQYF. In DNA, the CDR3 is TGTGCCAGCAGTACCCGGGACACCTCCTACGAGCAGTACTTC.